A single sample is the source of the 19 T cell receptor beta chains below, sequenced in a study of long-term antiretroviral therapy in people with HIV. An immunoSEQ assay, version v3.0, was performed at survey level. The data were produced by immunoSEQ multiplex PCR, yet TCRdb's version contains in-frame clones alone and is incomplete. The profile shows about 48,000 clones, around 80% of them singletons. Material: unsorted PBMCs, obtained 0.8 years after starting antiretroviral therapy. These receptor sequences come from a woman in her late teens or twenties with HIV.

The chain has TRBV7-3 and TRBJ2-6; maybe TRBD2 (6 bases). Trimming left V 2 bases short and J 2 bases short, with 16 bases between. This CDR3 comprises 18 residues. Per the germline V gene, CDR1 is SGHTA and CDR2 is FQGTGA. The CDR3 sequence: CASSLVGTRGTGANVLTF. The DNA of the CDR3 is TGTGCCAGCAGCTTAGTGGGAACTCGGGGGACTGGGGCCAACGTCCTGACTTTC.

The chain recombines TRBV27 with TRBJ2-2; D remains unclear. The CDR3 totals 12 residues. The germline V gene has CDR1 MNHEY and CDR2 SMNVEV (reference sequence). Trimming stripped 3 bases from V and 5 bases from J, with 4 bases between. The CDR3: CASSFPTGELFF. Written as DNA, the CDR3 is TGTGCCAGCAGTTTCCCGACCGGGGAGCTGTTTTTT.

V usage is TRBV4-1 and J usage is TRBJ2-3; 11 bases agree with TRBD2. V shed 4 bases, J shed 6 bases, and the junction held 6 bases outside the gene matches. Germline CDR1 and CDR2: MGHRA and YSYEKL. The CDR3 length is 15 residues. The CDR3: CASSPTSGSKDTQYF. The CDR3 DNA reads as TGCGCCAGCAGCCCTACTAGCGGGAGTAAGGATACGCAGTATTTT.

This clone appeared a few times. The J gene is TRBJ2-6, the V gene TRBV7-9, with unresolved D. Trimming stripped 4 bases from V and 1 base from J, with 8 bases between. This CDR3 contains 15 residues. Germline CDR1 reads SEHNR; CDR2 reads FQNEAQ (reference sequence). The CDR3 DNA reads TGTGCCAGCAGCTCCCCGGCTTCTGGGGCCAACGTCCTGACTTTC. It yields the protein CASSSPASGANVLTF.

V and J are TRBV18 and TRBJ2-3; the match to TRBD2 covers 9 bases. Trimming cost V 3 bases and J 7 bases; bases outside gene matches: 8. CDR1 and CDR2 (germline): KGHSH, LQKENI. The CDR3 contains 15 residues. Written as DNA, the CDR3 is TGTGCCAGCTCACCTATAGCGGGGGAGTCCAATACGCAGTATTTT. Protein sequence: CASSPIAGESNTQYF.

This clone was seen only a few times. The V and J genes are TRBV12-5 and TRBJ2-1; 12 bases line up with TRBD2. After removal of 6 bases from V and 6 bases from J, the junction contained 3 bases not matched to a gene. CDR3 size: 14 residues. CDR1 and CDR2 (germline): LGHNT, FRNRAP. CDR3 DNA: TGTGCTAGTGGGTCTAGCGGGAGGGCCAATGAGCAGTTCTTC. Translated: CASGSSGRANEQFF.

The rearrangement links TRBV28 to TRBJ1-5; no reliable D call. This CDR3 region has 15 residues. Germline-derived CDR1 and CDR2 are MDHEN and SYDVKM. The V gene lost 5 bases and the J gene lost 5 bases, with 16 bases spanning the gap. The CDR3 bases are TGTGCCAGCAGTGCCACTGGACCGATGGATCAGCCCCAGCATTTT. Residues: CASSATGPMDQPQHF.

The genes are TRBV19 and TRBJ1-4; 11 nucleotides agree with TRBD1. Germline assignment: CDR1 LNHDA and CDR2 SQIVND (reference sequence). V lost 6 bases and J lost 4; bases outside the gene matches: 1. The CDR3 has 14 amino acids. The CDR3 DNA reads TGTGCCAGTAGCGGGACAGGGGGTAATGAAAAACTGTTTTTT. Protein sequence: CASSGTGGNEKLFF.

The chain carries TRBV19 and TRBJ2-7; perhaps D is TRBD1 or TRBD2 (6 bases each). Germline CDR1 reads LNHDA; CDR2 reads SQIVND (reference sequence). Trimming stripped 4 bases from V and 5 bases from J, with 12 bases between. This CDR3 spans 13 amino acids. The CDR3 DNA sequence: TGTGCCAGTAGTACCTTCGGGGGCAACGAGCAGTACTTC. Protein sequence: CASSTFGGNEQYF.

Only a few counts were recorded for this clone. J is TRBJ1-2 and V is TRBV27; TRBD1 might be the D (5 bases). This CDR3 is 13 amino acids long. Germline CDR1 and CDR2: MNHEY and SMNVEV (reference sequence). With 10 bases removed from V and 8 bases from J, the gap between germline ends came to 20 bases. The chain's CDR3 is CATFSTGRGGYTF. The CDR3 nucleotides read TGTGCCACCTTTTCTACGGGGCGGGGCGGCTACACCTTC.

J is TRBJ1-2 and V is TRBV2; a possible D gene is TRBD1 (6 bases). The CDR3 loop spans 15 amino acids. Trimming cost V 4 bases and J 5 bases, with 17 bases left between them. Germline values: CDR1 SNHLY, CDR2 FYNNEI. CDR3 region: CASSGRGQIIYGYTF. DNA of the CDR3: TGTGCCAGCAGTGGCAGAGGACAGATAATTTATGGCTACACCTTC. Together with reference TRBV2 and TRBJ1-2, the CDR3 gives the full variable domain: EPEVTQTPSHQVTQMGQEVILRCVPISNHLYFYWYRQILGQKVEFLVSFYNNEISEKSEIFDDQFSVERPDGSNFTLKIRSTKLEDSAMYFCASSGRGQIIYGYTFGSGTRLTVV.

CDR3 in amino acids: CATSNRGREYEQYF. The CDR3 nucleotides are TGTGCCACCAGCAATCGGGGGCGCGAGTACGAGCAGTACTTC. The chain uses TRBV15 and TRBJ2-7; either TRBD1 or TRBD2 may fit D (6 bases each). Trimming shortened V by 4 bases and J by 4 bases, and 14 bases separated the two germline ends. The CDR3 consists of 14 residues. Germline V CDR1 and CDR2: LNHNV, YYDKDF (reference sequence).

The rearrangement links TRBV7-3 to TRBJ2-1, with D perhaps assigned TRBD1 or TRBD2 (5 bases each). The CDR3 spans 15 residues. V was clipped by 2 bases and J by 0 bases, with 8 bases between them. CDR1 is SGHTA and CDR2 is FQGTGA in the germline V gene. The CDR3 bases are TGTGCCAGCAGCTTAGAGGGGCCCTCCTACAATGAGCAGTTCTTC. Amino acid sequence: CASSLEGPSYNEQFF.

The J gene is TRBJ1-5, the V gene TRBV28; perhaps TRBD1 as D (6 bases). The V end was cut by 2 bases, the J end by 6 bases, with 20 bases between. From germline, CDR1 is MDHEN and CDR2 SYDVKM. The CDR3 is made up of 17 amino acids. Written as DNA, the CDR3 is TGTGCCAGCAGTTTAATCCAAGGGGGGTCGTCCCCTCAGCCCCAGCATTTT. This codes for CASSLIQGGSSPQPQHF. The entire variable domain, with the rest obtained from reference TRBV28 and TRBJ1-5, is as follows: DVKVTQSSRYLVKRTGEKVFLECVQDMDHENMFWYRQDPGLGLRLIYFSYDVKMKEKGDIPEGYSVSREKKERFSLILESASTNQTSMYLCASSLIQGGSSPQPQHFGDGTRLSIL.

This chain uses TRBV28 with TRBJ2-7; D call uncertain. Germline V gene data show CDR1 as MDHEN and CDR2 as SYDVKM. The V end was cut by 2 bases, the J end by 2 bases, with 4 bases between. This CDR3 has 12 residues. CDR3 in amino acids: CASSLLPYEQYF. The CDR3 bases are TGTGCCAGCAGTTTACTGCCCTACGAGCAGTACTTC.

The J gene is TRBJ1-1, the V gene TRBV7-2, with D perhaps TRBD1 (6 bases). The CDR3 covers 16 residues. The germline V and J ends were trimmed by 5 bases and 1 base, with 17 bases remaining between them. Germline lookup yields CDR1 SGHTA and CDR2 FQGNSA. The CDR3 sequence is CASSLQPTTGNTEAFF. The CDR3 nucleotides are TGTGCCAGCAGCCTTCAACCCACGACAGGGAACACTGAAGCTTTCTTT.

This chain connects TRBV29-1 to TRBJ2-7, with D perhaps matching TRBD1 (5 bases). The V gene lost 4 bases and the J gene lost 2 bases, with 15 bases spanning the gap. The CDR3 contains 14 residues. CDR1 and CDR2 (germline): SQVTM, ANQGSEA. The CDR3, as DNA: TGCAGCGTTGTCAAAGTTCAGGGCACCTACGAGCAGTACTTC. It yields the protein CSVVKVQGTYEQYF.

The genes are TRBV28 and TRBJ1-1, with 7 bases identical to TRBD1. The germline V gene has CDR1 MDHEN and CDR2 SYDVKM. V was pared by 4 bases and J by 0 bases, with 11 bases of the junction left unmatched. The CDR3 totals 17 residues. The CDR3 loop reads CASSSPGGPLMNTEAFF. CDR3 DNA: TGTGCCAGCAGTTCCCCAGGGGGACCACTAATGAACACTGAAGCTTTCTTT.

The rearrangement joins TRBV6-6 to TRBJ2-1; D is perhaps TRBD1 (6 bases). V lost 6 bases, J lost 15 bases, and 18 bases lay in between. The length of the CDR3 is 12 residues. CDR1 and CDR2 (germline): MNHNY, SVGAGI (reference sequence). The CDR3 DNA reads TGTGCCAGCAGAGAGACAGGTTTTGGTACGTTCTTC. Amino acid sequence: CASRETGFGTFF.